This passage covers 3 T cell receptor gamma chains from one sample sequenced in a study of γδ T cells in repeated Plasmodium falciparum infection. With CATT, TCRdb re-called clones from the multiplex PCR reads. Of some 30,000 gamma-chain clones listed, almost 1.5% are singletons. Vgamma9/Vdelta2+ and Vdelta2-negative gammadelta T cells were flow-sorted from PBMC for bulk sequencing. The material sequenced was gamma-delta T cells from blood. These receptors all stem from a pool of human donors (malaria-infected and uninfected, not separated).

This clone was detected ten times or more. The mismatch at residue 15 between this DNA's translation and the TCRdb protein of a much larger clone likely reflects a read error; the protein shown is translated from the DNA. V gene TRGV2 was called; the J gene was not. CDR1 and CDR2 from the germline V gene are EGSNGY and YDSYNSKV. This CDR3 is built from 17 residues. The CDR3 DNA reads as TGTGCCACCTGGGACCTACAGACGTATAGTAGTGATTGGATCAGGACGTTT. Translated: CATWDLQTYSSDWIRTF.

This clone showed up just a few times. TCRdb lists the protein of a much larger clone for this DNA, which differs at residue 7, so this is likely a read error; the protein given here is translated from the DNA itself. The chain uses TRGV9 and TRGJP. The J gene is absent in TCRdb and was assigned here via DNA matching to germline. The CDR3 consists of 13 residues. CDR1 is GITISATS and CDR2 is ISYDGTV in the germline V gene (reference sequence). The CDR3 protein is CALFELSKKIKVF. The CDR3 nucleotides read TGTGCCTTGTTCGAGTTGAGCAAAAAAATCAAGGTATTT.

This clone was seen only a few times. This likely traces to a read error, being one base from a far larger clone. Other DNA sequences within the sample encode an identical CDR3. The rearrangement uses TRGV9 and TRGJP. In the absence of a J gene in TCRdb, the DNA was matched to germline to assign it here. The CDR3 totals 14 residues. CDR1 and CDR2 from the germline V gene are GITISATS and ISYDGTV (reference sequence). V trimming: 3 bases; J trimming: 11 bases; junction bases outside the gene matches: 4. The CDR3 spells CALWEKLGKKIKVF. CDR3 coding DNA: TGTGCCTTGTGGGAGAAACTGGGCAAAAAAATCAAGGTATTT.